This T cell receptor beta chain came from a study of regulatory T cells in long-lasting Graves disease. Overall study findings and caveats: Limited sample numbers may have lowered accuracy.

The time point denotes: newly diagnosed GD, antithyroid drugs for less than 3 months. Preparation of the TCR library used RNA extracted from PBMCs. Points on this clonotype: Its antigen is not known.

Relying on iRepertoire HTBI primers and Arm-PCR of CDR3 regions, the team built TCR beta libraries. TCRdb re-analysed the multiplex PCR reads in MiXCR, keeping a single row per CDR3 protein. The sample lists 560,000 or so distinct CDR3 sequences, about 16% seen once, with 12% in the top ten. Germline V gives CDR1 SEHNR, CDR2 FQNEAQ (reference sequence). The CDR3 runs 15 residues. J lost 4 bases, V lost 2 bases, and 7 bases had no gene match. This sample also appeared in a second study, on T cells in Graves' hyperthyroidism and ophthalmopathy. This second report adds: The HTBI set primed first-round TCR CDR3 RT-PCR.

The specimen was peripheral blood mononuclear cells (PBMCs), collected at new diagnosis, from a patient treated with antithyroid drugs. The V and J genes are TRBV7-9 and TRBJ2-7, with 8 bases fitting TRBD1. This TCR derives from a man younger than 35 with Graves disease. Here the CDR3 reads CASSLIGTGGYEQYF. CDR3 sequence (DNA): TGTGCCAGCAGCTTAATCGGGACAGGAGGATACGAGCAGTACTTC. Complete variable domain (other parts from reference TRBV7-9 and TRBJ2-7): DTGVSQNPRHKITKRGQNVTFRCDPISEHNRLYWYRQTLGQGPEFLTYFQNEAQLEKSRLLSDRFSAERPKGSFSTLEIQRTEQGDSAMYLCASSLIGTGGYEQYFGPGTRLTVT.